The 29 T cell receptor beta chains presented below share a single source sample, sequenced in a study of cytomegalovirus exposure and HLA in healthy donors. With 60 Vbeta and 13 Jbeta primers, the PCR was carried out. Data came from immunoSEQ multiplex PCR; TCRdb stores just in-frame clones and leaves some out. The table lists 85,000 to 95,000 clones, 60% to 70% of them singletons, with just under 6.5% in the top ten. Sample: PBMCs. All receptors derive from a woman aged 25 to 39 in good health and CMV-seronegative.

In this sample, this clone turned up a few times. The rearrangement links TRBV5-6 to TRBJ2-3; 7 bases fit TRBD2. Germline V gives CDR1 SGHDT, CDR2 YYEEEE. The CDR3 is 15 amino acids. The J segment lost 2 bases and the V segment lost 6 bases, leaving 9 bases of the junction unmatched. In DNA, the CDR3 is TGTGCCAGCACGGCAGGACTAGTCACCACAGATACGCAGTATTTT. Amino acids: CASTAGLVTTDTQYF.

V gene TRBV5-1 combines with J gene TRBJ2-3; 7 nucleotides line up with TRBD1. The CDR3 spans 16 residues. CDR1 is SGHRS, CDR2 YFSETQ, per germline. V lost 0 bases, J lost 3 bases, and 7 bases stayed unmatched. The CDR3 reads CASSLATGASTDTQYF. The CDR3 region has the DNA TGCGCCAGCAGCTTGGCCACAGGGGCCTCAACAGATACGCAGTATTTT.

As DNA, the CDR3 is TGCGCCAGCAGCTTGGCCCGGACAGGGGGCTACGAGCAGTACTTC. This codes for CASSLARTGGYEQYF. The V and J genes are TRBV5-1 and TRBJ2-7; 10 bases align to TRBD1. There are 15 residues in the CDR3. J gave up 3 bases and V 0 bases, and 3 bases lay outside the gene matches. Germline assignment: CDR1 SGHRS and CDR2 YFSETQ.

In this sample, this clone turned up once. The genes are TRBV7-2 and TRBJ2-7, with TRBD2 matching 10 bases. V trimming: 4 bases; J trimming: 4 bases; junction bases outside the gene matches: 7. CDR3 length equals 15 residues. CDR1 and CDR2 (germline): SGHTA, FQGNSA. CDR3 sequence (DNA): TGTGCCAGCAGCTGGGGCTTTAGCGGGGGGTACGAGCAGTACTTC. The encoded protein is CASSWGFSGGYEQYF.

The chain links TRBV19 to TRBJ2-5, with D tentatively TRBD2 (5 bases). V lost 3 bases and J 2 bases, leaving 19 bases between the germline ends. This CDR3 contains 17 residues. Germline lookup yields CDR1 LNHDA and CDR2 SQIVND (reference sequence). In DNA, the CDR3 is TGTGCCAGTAGTATCTCTCGGCGGGCCCTGTTGCAAGAGACCCAGTACTTC. It translates to CASSISRRALLQETQYF. Filled out from reference TRBV19 and TRBJ2-5, the complete variable domain reads DGGITQSPKYLFRKEGQNVTLSCEQNLNHDAMYWYRQDPGQGLRLIYYSQIVNDFQKGDIAEGYSVSREKKESFPLTVTSAQKNPTAFYLCASSISRRALLQETQYFGPGTRLLVL.

The chain couples TRBV25-1 to TRBJ1-6; weak D call: TRBD1 (6 bases). V dropped 1 base and J dropped 9 bases, with 10 bases sitting between them. Germline V CDR1 and CDR2: MGHDK, SYGVNS. The CDR3 loop spans 14 amino acids. The CDR3 DNA sequence: TGTGCCAGCAGTGAATCCACAGGGCTTTCACCCCTCCACTTT. It specifies CASSESTGLSPLHF.

V is TRBV11-3 and J is TRBJ2-7, with 7 bases that match TRBD2. Germline CDR1 SGHNT, CDR2 YENEEA. Trimming took 5 bases from V and 3 from J; bases not matched to a gene: 7. This CDR3 contains 14 residues. CDR3 nucleotide sequence: TGTGCCAGCAGCCCTGGAGAGCGGGACTACGAGCAGTACTTC. It translates to CASSPGERDYEQYF.

The rearrangement links TRBV19 to TRBJ2-7, with TRBD1 as a possible D gene (6 bases). V shed 6 bases and J shed 3 bases, with 15 bases lying between them. The CDR3 totals 14 residues. The germline V gene has CDR1 LNHDA and CDR2 SQIVND (reference sequence). DNA of the CDR3: TGTGCCAGTAGCTTGACAGGAGAGTACTACGAGCAGTACTTC. Translating gives CASSLTGEYYEQYF.

This clone was seen more than once but under ten times. The chain couples TRBV14 to TRBJ2-3, with 7 nucleotides matching TRBD1. The J segment lost 4 bases and the V segment lost 5 bases, leaving 15 bases of the junction unmatched. CDR1 SGHDN and CDR2 FVKESK come from the germline V gene. The CDR3 contains 17 residues. The CDR3 nucleotides are TGTGCCAGCAGCTCAATTGGGGACAGCCCAAGGGCAGATACGCAGTATTTT. It specifies CASSSIGDSPRADTQYF.

V usage is TRBV6-6 and J usage is TRBJ2-7; 7 bases are shared with TRBD1. Germline-derived CDR1 and CDR2 are MNHNY and SVGAGI (reference sequence). V trimming: 5 bases; J trimming: 2 bases; junction bases outside the gene matches: 6. The CDR3 runs to 14 residues. The CDR3 is CASSARQGTYEQYF. CDR3 nucleotides: TGTGCCAGCAGTGCTCGACAGGGCACCTACGAGCAGTACTTC.

In its sample, this clone was seen a few times. This chain's CDR3 is CAISDGRREGLVEQFF. DNA of the CDR3: TGTGCCATCAGTGATGGTCGGCGGGAGGGGCTCGTCGAGCAGTTCTTC. The chain uses TRBV10-3 and TRBJ2-1, with 9 bases lining up with TRBD2. CDR1 is ENHRY, CDR2 SYGVKD, per germline. CDR3 size: 16 residues. After removal of 3 bases from V and 10 bases from J, the junction contained 13 bases not matched to a gene.

The chain is built from TRBV7-6 and TRBJ2-2, with unresolved D. The germline V gene has CDR1 SGHVS and CDR2 FNYEAQ. The CDR3 is 13 residues long. The V and J ends lost 1 base and 8 bases respectively, with 8 bases between them. The CDR3 loop is CASSLESRGELFF. The DNA for the CDR3 is TGTGCCAGCAGCTTAGAGTCGAGGGGGGAGCTGTTTTTT.

Only a few counts were recorded for this clone. The CDR3 region is CASSSRGRQYEQYF. The CDR3 coding sequence is TGTGCCAGCAGCTCTAGGGGCCGCCAATACGAGCAGTACTTC. V and J are TRBV5-6 and TRBJ2-7; tentatively, D is TRBD1 (5 bases). Looked up from germline, CDR1 is SGHDT and CDR2 is YYEEEE. V lost 3 bases, J lost 4 bases, and 14 bases lay in between. The CDR3 sequence is 14 residues long.

The gene calls are TRBV6-5 and TRBJ2-2; D remains ambiguous. Trimming stripped 5 bases from V and 0 bases from J, with 10 bases between. This CDR3 comprises 15 residues. In germline, CDR1 is MNHEY, CDR2 SVGAGI. The CDR3 spells CASSLLVSNTGELFF. The CDR3 coding sequence is TGTGCCAGCAGTCTACTGGTTTCGAACACCGGGGAGCTGTTTTTT.

The chain combines TRBV7-6 with TRBJ2-5; 15 nucleotides match TRBD2. This CDR3 comprises 17 residues. V gave up 1 base and J gave up 6 bases; unmatched junction bases: 6. Germline CDR1 reads SGHVS; CDR2 reads FNYEAQ. The CDR3 protein is CASSLGTSGRAGKTQYF. The DNA for the CDR3 is TGTGCCAGCAGCTTAGGGACTAGCGGGAGGGCCGGGAAGACCCAGTACTTC. Full variable domain (outside the CDR3, taken from reference TRBV7-6 and TRBJ2-5): GAGVSQSPRYKVTKRGQDVALRCDPISGHVSLYWYRQALGQGPEFLTYFNYEAQQDKSGLPNDRFSAERPEGSISTLTIQRTEQRDSAMYRCASSLGTSGRAGKTQYFGPGTRLLVL.

CDR3 amino acids: CASKQRNTIYF. The CDR3 region has the DNA TGTGCCAGTAAACAGAGAAACACCATATATTTT. The J gene is TRBJ1-3, the V gene TRBV19; D is uncertain. Germline loops: CDR1 LNHDA, CDR2 SQIVND (reference sequence). The germline V and J ends were trimmed by 7 bases and 5 bases, with 6 bases remaining between them. The CDR3 has 11 amino acids.

In the case of this clone: Other DNA variants within this sample encode the same CDR3. V gene TRBV27 combines with J gene TRBJ1-1; the D is unclear. Trimming stripped 2 bases from V and 1 base from J, with 5 bases between. Germline V gene lookup returns CDR1 MNHEY and CDR2 SMNVEV (reference sequence). The CDR3 is made up of 13 amino acids. CDR3 bases: TGTGCCAGCAGTTTAGGCCGGAACACTGAAGCTTTCTTT. Translated: CASSLGRNTEAFF.

This clone was seen once. This chain connects TRBV9 to TRBJ2-2; 9 bases align to TRBD2. The CDR3 is made up of 17 amino acids. Per germline, CDR1 SGDLS and CDR2 YYNGEE. J was trimmed by 1 base and V by 0 bases; bases with no gene match: 4. CDR3 residues: CASSVGGTSQNTGELFF. The CDR3 DNA reads as TGTGCCAGCAGCGTAGGCGGGACTAGCCAGAACACCGGGGAGCTGTTTTTT.

V is TRBV4-1 and J is TRBJ1-2; 9 bases are a match to TRBD1. The CDR3 is 16 amino acids. V was clipped by 4 bases and J by 0 bases; unmatched bases: 6. From germline, CDR1 is MGHRA and CDR2 YSYEKL. The CDR3 is CASSRMGQGTNYGYTF. The CDR3 DNA reads as TGCGCCAGCAGCCGCATGGGACAGGGAACTAACTATGGCTACACCTTC.

The table lists this clone with a few counts. The V call is TRBV10-2, the J call TRBJ1-4; TRBD1 aligns across 8 bases. Per germline, CDR1 WSHSY and CDR2 SAAADI. J gave up 6 bases and V 6 bases, and 6 bases lay outside the gene matches. CDR3 length: 14 residues. In DNA, the CDR3 is TGCGCCAGCAGCCCCAGGGGGCTGGATGAAAAACTGTTTTTT. Translation gives CASSPRGLDEKLFF.

V gene TRBV11-3 combines with J gene TRBJ2-7, with 10 bases that match TRBD1. Trimming cost V 3 bases and J 6 bases; bases outside gene matches: 2. This CDR3 has 13 amino acids. Germline loops: CDR1 SGHNT, CDR2 YENEEA. CDR3 DNA: TGTGCCAGCAGCTTGACAGGGGGCAGCGAGCAGTACTTC. Translating it yields CASSLTGGSEQYF.

This chain links TRBV5-5 with TRBJ2-7; 9 bases align to TRBD2. In germline, CDR1 is SGHKS, CDR2 YYEKEE (reference sequence). Trimming cost V 4 bases and J 0 bases; bases outside gene matches: 11. The CDR3 loop spans 17 amino acids. In nucleotides, the CDR3 is TGTGCCAGCAGCCGGCGGGCAGCGGGGGGCTTCTCCTACGAGCAGTACTTC. This encodes CASSRRAAGGFSYEQYF.

This clone came up a few times. J is TRBJ2-7 and V is TRBV7-2; no firm D call. V lost 5 bases, J lost 0 bases, and 14 bases lay in between. The CDR3 consists of 15 residues. Germline V gene sequence: CDR1 SGHTA, CDR2 FQGNSA. The CDR3 bases are TGTGCCAGCAGCCAAGTGAAAGTCTACTCCTACGAGCAGTACTTC. This encodes CASSQVKVYSYEQYF.

This chain connects TRBV11-3 to TRBJ1-1, with TRBD1 matching over 7 bases. The CDR3 sequence is 13 residues long. Trimming at V came to 1 base and at J to 10 bases, leaving 6 bases not matched to a gene. Germline V gene sequence: CDR1 SGHNT, CDR2 YENEEA. The DNA for the CDR3 is TGTGCCAGCAGCTTAGTCGGGGGGGACAGAGCTTTCTTT. This encodes CASSLVGGDRAFF.

This clone has only a few counts. The gene calls are TRBV5-4 and TRBJ1-2; the match to TRBD1 covers 7 bases. Trimming cost V 7 bases and J 4 bases; bases outside gene matches: 10. CDR3 length: 14 residues. Germline CDR1 SGHNT, CDR2 YYREEE (reference sequence). CDR3 amino acids: CASRPETGVYGYTF. CDR3 nucleotide sequence: TGTGCCAGCCGCCCTGAAACAGGGGTCTATGGCTACACCTTC.

This clone was picked up a small number of times. The gene calls are TRBV5-1 and TRBJ2-3; 7 bases map to TRBD2. In germline, CDR1 is SGHRS, CDR2 YFSETQ. With V trimmed by 6 bases and J by 3 bases, 7 bases remained unmatched. This CDR3 region has 14 residues. Here the CDR3 DNA reads TGCGCCAGCAACCGGGAGGTAAATACAGATACGCAGTATTTT. As protein: CASNREVNTDTQYF.

This clone was observed a single time. Written as DNA, the CDR3 is TGCGCCAGCAGCTTGGTGGAGGGGGCTTACAATGAGCAGTTCTTC. This encodes CASSLVEGAYNEQFF. The rearrangement joins TRBV5-1 to TRBJ2-1; TRBD1 might be the D (7 bases). There are 15 residues in the CDR3. Germline V gives CDR1 SGHRS, CDR2 YFSETQ. V lost 0 bases and J 4 bases, leaving 11 bases between the germline ends.

This sequence joins TRBV10-3 and TRBJ1-4; D is possibly TRBD1 (6 bases). Trimming stripped 3 bases from V and 2 bases from J, with 13 bases between. This CDR3 has 16 residues. Per the germline V gene, CDR1 is ENHRY and CDR2 is SYGVKD. CDR3 amino acids: CAISDQGFGTNEKLFF. Here the CDR3 DNA reads TGTGCCATCAGTGACCAGGGGTTCGGCACTAATGAAAAACTGTTTTTT.

The V and J genes are TRBV10-3 and TRBJ2-1; tentative D call: TRBD1 (6 bases). CDR1 is ENHRY and CDR2 is SYGVKD in the germline V gene. The CDR3 totals 15 residues. V lost 3 bases and J 6 bases, leaving 15 bases between the germline ends. The CDR3 DNA is TGTGCCATCAGTGATTTTGGGGGCGCTCGCAATGAGCAGTTCTTC. Translated: CAISDFGGARNEQFF.